Each of the 25 T cell receptor beta chains below was sequenced from the same sample in a study of blood T cell repertoires in COVID-19. Sequencing used immunoSEQ multiplex PCR; TCRdb keeps in-frame clones, though not all of them. The repertoire holds around 250,000 clones, roughly 85% seen once, with approximately 2% in the top ten. Sequenced material: PBMCs or T cells enriched from blood (not recorded which). The origin of the receptors is a woman aged 50 to 60 who had recovered from COVID-19.

This chain uses TRBV14 with TRBJ1-6, with 7 bases that match TRBD1. This CDR3 region has 13 residues. V trimming: 5 bases; J trimming: 10 bases; junction bases outside the gene matches: 5. Germline loops: CDR1 SGHDN, CDR2 FVKESK. CDR3: CASSSTRGSPLHF. In DNA, the CDR3 is TGTGCCAGCAGCTCAACCAGGGGGTCACCCCTCCACTTT.

Points on this clone: Additional DNA sequences in this sample encode the identical CDR3. V and J are TRBV3-1 (or the pseudogene TRBV3-2) and TRBJ2-1; 7 positions agree with TRBD2. V shed 3 bases, J shed 0 bases, and the junction held 2 bases outside the gene matches. Germline-derived CDR1 and CDR2 are LGHDT and YNNKEL (reference sequence). The CDR3 is made up of 15 amino acids. The CDR3 region is CASSQGGSSYNEQFF. The CDR3 DNA reads as TGTGCCAGCAGCCAGGGCGGGAGCTCCTACAATGAGCAGTTCTTC.

In nucleotides, the CDR3 is TGTGCCAGTCGGGGCGGGAGTTACAATGAGCAGTTCTTC. This codes for CASRGGSYNEQFF. This chain uses TRBV28 with TRBJ2-1; 7 bases agree with TRBD2. The CDR3 consists of 13 residues. V shed 9 bases, J shed 4 bases, and the junction held 6 bases outside the gene matches. The germline V gene has CDR1 MDHEN and CDR2 SYDVKM.

This chain connects TRBV11-2 to TRBJ2-2; D is perhaps TRBD2 (6 bases). Trimming removed 1 base at V and 5 bases at J, with 11 bases between. Per the germline V gene, CDR1 is SGHAT and CDR2 is FQNNGV. The CDR3 runs to 15 residues. CDR3 nucleotide sequence: TGTGCCAGCAGCTTAGGGCCCGCGGGGACCGGGGAGCTGTTTTTT. It encodes CASSLGPAGTGELFF. Combining the CDR3 with reference TRBV11-2 and TRBJ2-2 gives the whole variable domain EAGVAQSPRYKIIEKRQSVAFWCNPISGHATLYWYQQILGQGPKLLIQFQNNGVVDDSQLPKDRFSAERLKGVDSTLKIQPAKLEDSAVYLCASSLGPAGTGELFFGEGSRLTVL.

V gene TRBV5-1 combines with J gene TRBJ1-1; no definite D call. This CDR3 is built from 15 residues. The V gene's germline CDR1 is SGHRS and CDR2 YFSETQ. Trimming took 5 bases from V and 4 from J, leaving 18 bases between them. CDR3 in amino acids: CASRIFPAAGTEAFF. CDR3 nucleotides: TGCGCCAGCAGGATTTTCCCTGCAGCGGGCACTGAAGCTTTCTTT.

This chain connects TRBV28 to TRBJ1-6; D uncertain. Trimming cost V 6 bases and J 7 bases, with 13 bases left between them. The length of the CDR3 is 14 residues. CDR1 MDHEN and CDR2 SYDVKM come from the germline V gene. CDR3 loop: CASSSLRLNSPLHF. DNA for the CDR3: TGTGCCAGCAGCTCCCTACGACTGAATTCACCCCTCCACTTT.

As DNA, the CDR3 is TGTGCCAGCAGCCCCATAGCGGGAGAGGCTCATGAGGAGCAGTACTTC. Translated, it gives CASSPIAGEAHEEQYF. This rearrangement joins TRBV3-1 (or the pseudogene TRBV3-2) to TRBJ2-7; TRBD2 aligns across 9 bases. The CDR3 spans 16 residues. V trimming: 4 bases; J trimming: 7 bases; junction bases outside the gene matches: 14. CDR1 is LGHDT and CDR2 is YNNKEL in the germline V gene (reference sequence).

The rearrangement links TRBV7-8 to TRBJ1-1; D gene unclear. The CDR3 is 13 residues long. Deletions cut 1 base from V and 6 bases from J, with 9 bases between. Germline CDR1 reads SGHVS; CDR2 reads FQNEAQ. Here the CDR3 DNA reads TGTGCCAGCAGCTTAGTAGCCCTTGCTGAAGCTTTCTTT. Translation: CASSLVALAEAFF.

The table lists this clone with a count of one. The chain is built from TRBV28 and TRBJ2-7; D might be TRBD2 (6 bases). The CDR3 length is 13 residues. Trimming pared 3 bases from V and 5 bases from J, leaving 11 bases between. CDR1 is MDHEN, CDR2 SYDVKM, per germline. The CDR3 protein is CASSFGWRDEQYF. In DNA, the CDR3 is TGTGCCAGCAGTTTTGGATGGAGGGACGAGCAGTACTTC.

V usage is TRBV5-1 and J usage is TRBJ1-2; 7 bases fit TRBD1. Germline V CDR1 and CDR2: SGHRS, YFSETQ. V shed 5 bases, J shed 7 bases, and the junction held 5 bases outside the gene matches. The CDR3 has 12 residues. CDR3 nucleotide sequence: TGCGCCAGCAGACGACAGGGTAGTGGCTACACCTTC. Translation: CASRRQGSGYTF.

The rearrangement joins TRBV18 to TRBJ1-4; 7 nucleotides align to TRBD1. CDR3 length equals 15 residues. Unmatched junction bases numbered 6, after V lost 0 bases and J lost 8 bases. Germline CDR1 and CDR2: KGHSH and LQKENI. CDR3 nucleotide sequence: TGTGCCAGCTCACCACCGACAGGGCGAGGGGAAAAACTGTTTTTT. Translation gives CASSPPTGRGEKLFF.

This chain links TRBV6-5 with TRBJ1-3; D not resolved. Germline CDR1 MNHEY, CDR2 SVGAGI. This CDR3 is built from 13 residues. V dropped 4 bases and J dropped 8 bases, with 12 bases sitting between them. The CDR3 is CASSSFPGDTIYF. For the CDR3, the DNA is TGTGCCAGCAGTTCTTTCCCCGGGGACACCATATATTTT.

This clone has a single count. This rearrangement joins TRBV6-5 to TRBJ2-7; the match to TRBD2 covers 9 bases. V was clipped by 7 bases and J by 5 bases; unmatched bases: 9. This CDR3 spans 14 amino acids. CDR1 and CDR2 from the germline V gene are MNHEY and SVGAGI. The DNA of the CDR3 is TGTGCCAGCACGGGCGGGAGGGCGAGGAACGAGCAGTACTTC. Amino acids: CASTGGRARNEQYF.

The chain uses TRBV28 and TRBJ1-1, with D possibly matching TRBD1 (6 bases). V was clipped by 6 bases and J by 3 bases, with 14 bases between them. Germline CDR1 and CDR2: MDHEN and SYDVKM. This CDR3 is 14 amino acids long. CDR3 nucleotide sequence: TGTGCCAGCAGATACACAGGGCGATACACTGAAGCTTTCTTT. Protein: CASRYTGRYTEAFF.

V usage is TRBV6-5 and J usage is TRBJ1-5; D is ambiguous. Germline V gives CDR1 MNHEY, CDR2 SVGAGI. Trimming shortened V by 6 bases and J by 4 bases, and 10 bases separated the two germline ends. The CDR3 has 13 amino acids. CDR3 region: CASRRAYNQPQHF. The CDR3 nucleotides are TGTGCCAGCAGGCGGGCATATAATCAGCCCCAGCATTTT.

This chain links TRBV2 with TRBJ1-5; no clear D gene. Trimming shortened V by 4 bases and J by 6 bases, and 10 bases separated the two germline ends. Germline lookup yields CDR1 SNHLY and CDR2 FYNNEI. This CDR3 has 13 residues. The CDR3 DNA reads as TGTGCCAGCAGTGGCGGGGAGGCTCAGCCCCAGCATTTT. Its translation is CASSGGEAQPQHF.

The J gene is TRBJ2-7, the V gene TRBV2, with D tentatively TRBD2 (6 bases). V dropped 10 bases and J dropped 2 bases, with 18 bases sitting between them. Germline CDR1 and CDR2: SNHLY and FYNNEI. This CDR3 has 14 amino acids. CDR3 in DNA: TGTGCCACCCGGAGGGAGGACACGACCTACGAGCAGTACTTC. Amino acids: CATRREDTTYEQYF.

This sequence joins TRBV7-9 and TRBJ2-1, with 7 bases matching TRBD2. J gave up 4 bases and V 5 bases, and 8 bases lay outside the gene matches. This CDR3 comprises 15 residues. Germline CDR1 SEHNR, CDR2 FQNEAQ (reference sequence). The CDR3 nucleotides are TGTGCCAGCAGCCCTAGCGGCCCCACATACAATGAGCAGTTCTTC. It encodes CASSPSGPTYNEQFF. Looking up the rest from reference TRBV7-9 and TRBJ2-1 gives the full variable domain: DTGVSQNPRHKITKRGQNVTFRCDPISEHNRLYWYRQTLGQGPEFLTYFQNEAQLEKSRLLSDRFSAERPKGSFSTLEIQRTEQGDSAMYLCASSPSGPTYNEQFFGPGTRLTVL.

This clone was counted many times. The V call is TRBV6-5, the J call TRBJ2-6; no firm D call. CDR1 MNHEY and CDR2 SVGAGI come from the germline V gene. V was pared by 8 bases and J by 0 bases, with 8 bases between. The CDR3 contains 14 residues. As DNA, the CDR3 is TGTGCCAGCTCCGAGAGCTCTGGGGCCAACGTCCTGACTTTC. Its translation: CASSESSGANVLTF.

The CDR3 sequence is CASSLFGGSSYEQYF. CDR3 nucleotide sequence: TGCGCCAGCAGCCTCTTTGGCGGGAGCTCCTACGAGCAGTACTTC. V usage is TRBV4-1 and J usage is TRBJ2-7; 7 nucleotides agree with TRBD2. This CDR3 region has 15 residues. Germline V gives CDR1 MGHRA, CDR2 YSYEKL. The junction had 6 bases not matched to a gene; V was cut back by 4 bases and J by 0 bases.

This chain joins TRBV29-1 and TRBJ2-3, with 12 bases aligning to TRBD2. The trim removed 6 bases at V and 6 bases at J, leaving 22 bases unmatched. CDR3 size: 19 residues. Germline V gives CDR1 SQVTM, CDR2 ANQGSEA. The CDR3 here is CSVHQILASGRARADTQYF. The CDR3 DNA is TGCAGCGTACACCAAATCCTGGCTAGCGGGAGGGCTAGGGCGGATACGCAGTATTTT.

The V call is TRBV13, the J call TRBJ2-3, with 14 bases identical to TRBD2. Germline lookup yields CDR1 PRHDT and CDR2 FYEKMQ (reference sequence). This CDR3 has 16 residues. V dropped 8 bases and J dropped 2; count of bases not matched to a gene: 6. CDR3 sequence: CASGGTSGRNTDTQYF. CDR3 sequence (DNA): TGTGCCAGCGGGGGGACTAGCGGGAGAAACACAGATACGCAGTATTTT.

The chain combines TRBV9 with TRBJ2-1; D gene unclear. Germline loops: CDR1 SGDLS, CDR2 YYNGEE. The ends were cut back, 1 base at V and 9 bases at J, with 8 bases in the middle. The CDR3 has 12 residues. This chain's CDR3 is CASSVSTGEQFF. CDR3 sequence (DNA): TGTGCCAGCAGCGTATCAACCGGTGAGCAGTTCTTC. The full variable domain, rest sourced from reference TRBV9 and TRBJ2-1, is DSGVTQTPKHLITATGQRVTLRCSPRSGDLSVYWYQQSLDQGLQFLIQYYNGEERAKGNILERFSAQQFPDLHSELNLSSLELGDSALYFCASSVSTGEQFFGPGTRLTVL.

The chain carries TRBV3-1 (or the pseudogene TRBV3-2) and TRBJ2-7; perhaps TRBD1 as D (6 bases). The CDR3 runs 14 residues. Trimming took 0 bases from V and 6 from J, leaving 12 bases between them. Germline V gives CDR1 LGHDT, CDR2 YNNKEL (reference sequence). CDR3 sequence reads: CASSQDLTGFEQYF. The CDR3, as DNA: TGTGCCAGCAGCCAAGACCTAACAGGGTTCGAGCAGTACTTC.

This chain uses TRBV28 with TRBJ1-1; D possibly corresponds to TRBD1 (6 bases). CDR3 length: 15 amino acids. V gave up 4 bases and J gave up 0 bases, with 12 bases separating them. Looked up from germline, CDR1 is MDHEN and CDR2 is SYDVKM. CDR3 coding DNA: TGTGCCAGCAGTTCGGGGCAGGGGTTGAACACTGAAGCTTTCTTT. Protein product: CASSSGQGLNTEAFF.